This T cell receptor (beta chain) was identified during a study of CD8+ T cells in alopecia areata. Overall study results and limits: Against the mouse data, patients shared TCRs less clearly, possibly for HLA reasons. Lesional scalp, especially alopecia totalis/universalis, showed higher clonality than normal scalp. Sequencing of scalp samples also includes resident alphabeta T cells from normal skin.

Sorting separated CD25+CD127- cells from the CD4+ cells of 5 or 6 patients. Separation by sorting yielded CD4+ and CD8+ T cells from PBMCs. It was cDNA, reverse transcribed from extracted RNA, that served as the sequencing template. TCRdb's table, derived via immunoSEQ multiplex PCR, lists solely in-frame clones and lacks some. This table holds 35,000 or so clones, around 50% found once. For this clone: Its antigen remains unidentified.

The TCR comes from a human donor with alopecia areata. The sequencing sample was made of CD4+ Tregs sorted from blood.

This CDR3 reads CASSFLQNYEQYF. DNA for the CDR3: TGTGCCAGCAGCTTCCTACAGAACTACGAGCAGTACTTC. V usage is TRBV7-2 and J usage is TRBJ2-7; D uncertain. V lost 3 bases and J lost 3, with 9 bases in between. There are 13 residues in the CDR3. CDR1 and CDR2 from the germline V gene are SGHTA and FQGNSA.